This paragraph reports one T cell receptor (beta chain). There is no known antigen for this receptor. Base quality data are lacking; no much larger clone is found one base away. The treatment or condition label, read with the paper, signifies: randomized to nivolumab then ipilimumab (arm A) or the reverse (arm B). None of the patients in the trial had previously been given DNA-damaging chemotherapy. A FACS Aria II flow cytometer was used to sort live CD3+CD8+ cells that were negative for CD19 and CD56 from thawed PBMCs. Samples came from patients with melanoma in CheckMate 064, a randomized, open-label phase II trial of sequential checkpoint blockade. Leukapheresis was used to collect peripheral blood mononuclear cells, which were then purified with Ficoll-Paque and frozen in human serum with roughly 10% DMSO. Immediately after sorting, the purity of the sorted blood CD3+CD8+ cells was confirmed to be >95%, and DNA was then extracted.

Trimming takes 2 bases from V and 6 bases from J, and the germline ends sit 8 bases apart. The CDR3 starts with the cysteine, ends with the phenylalanine, and has 13 residues. CDR3 DNA is the only sequence kept; it has 39 bases, read in frame from the first base. In the germline V gene (reference sequence), CDR1 corresponds to SEHNR and CDR2 to FQNEAQ. The data were obtained in a study of sequential checkpoint blockade in melanoma (dated by TCRdb to the late 2010s). In terms of the full investigation: Patients were assigned by 1:1 randomization to either first-line nivolumab followed by ipilimumab (arm A) or ipilimumab followed by nivolumab (arm B). Maintenance nivolumab came after both trial sequences. What the research found in general, with its limitations: Validation of the response-prediction model combining TCR metrics and mutation burden is needed in larger, independent patient cohorts.

TCRbeta CDR3 regions were immunosequenced from genomic DNA with the immunoSEQ Assay. Prior to high-throughput sequencing, genomic DNA was amplified by bias-controlled multiplex PCR. From the authors' description of their analysis: To quantify the absolute abundance of each unique TCRbeta CDR3 region, the sequences were collapsed and filtered. Clonality, defined as 1 minus Pielou's evenness, was calculated using productive rearrangements only. A previously published method was used to identify clones whose frequencies were significantly greater in on-treatment samples than in baseline samples. As stored in TCRdb, this immuneACCESS dataset retains in-frame rearrangements with V and J assigned. A fraction of the clones does not appear; measured against another copy, unresolved V genes explain less than half of the discrepancy, and the remainder lacks a known reason. V and J calls and clone size are given by that table; D and trimming were obtained from the DNA. This sample lists 10,000 to 13,000 clones; approximately 71% were detected once. 25% to 35% of the sample rests with the top ten.

The origin of this receptor is a human donor with melanoma. The chain couples TRBV7-9 to TRBJ2-1, and the D gene may be TRBD2, 5 bases matching. The input for sequencing was CD8+ T cells sorted from blood (inferred from file names), taken from a patient given nivolumab and ipilimumab in sequence. The CDR3 is CASSLTDFNEQFF. At the DNA level, the sequence is TGTGCCAGCAGCTTAACGGACTTCAATGAGCAGTTCTTC.